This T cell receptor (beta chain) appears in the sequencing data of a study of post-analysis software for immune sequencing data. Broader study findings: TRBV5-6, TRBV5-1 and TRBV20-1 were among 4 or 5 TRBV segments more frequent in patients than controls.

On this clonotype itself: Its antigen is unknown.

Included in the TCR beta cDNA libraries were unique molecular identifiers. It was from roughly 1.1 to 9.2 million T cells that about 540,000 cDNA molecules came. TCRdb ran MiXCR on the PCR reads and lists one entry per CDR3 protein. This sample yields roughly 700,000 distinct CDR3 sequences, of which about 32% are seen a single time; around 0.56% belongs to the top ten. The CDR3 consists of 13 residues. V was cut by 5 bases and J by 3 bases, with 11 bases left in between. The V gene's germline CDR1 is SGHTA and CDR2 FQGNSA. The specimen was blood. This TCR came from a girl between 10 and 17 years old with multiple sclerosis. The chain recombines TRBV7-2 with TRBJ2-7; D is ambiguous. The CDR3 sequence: CASSIRSGYEQYF. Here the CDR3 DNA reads TGTGCCAGCAGCATCCGCTCTGGCTACGAGCAGTACTTC.